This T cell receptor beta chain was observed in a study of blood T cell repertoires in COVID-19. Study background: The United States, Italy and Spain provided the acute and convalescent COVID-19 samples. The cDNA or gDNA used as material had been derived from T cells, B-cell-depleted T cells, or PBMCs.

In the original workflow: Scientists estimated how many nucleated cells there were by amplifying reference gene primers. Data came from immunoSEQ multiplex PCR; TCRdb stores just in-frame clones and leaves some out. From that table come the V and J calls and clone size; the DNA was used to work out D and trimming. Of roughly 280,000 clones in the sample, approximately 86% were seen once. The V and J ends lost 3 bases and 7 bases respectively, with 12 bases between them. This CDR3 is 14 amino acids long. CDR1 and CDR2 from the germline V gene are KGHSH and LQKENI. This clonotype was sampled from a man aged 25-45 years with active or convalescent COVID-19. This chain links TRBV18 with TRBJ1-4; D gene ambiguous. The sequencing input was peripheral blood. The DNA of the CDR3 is TGTGCCAGCTCACCCCCGGGATCACCTGAAAAACTGTTTTTT. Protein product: CASSPPGSPEKLFF.